This T cell receptor (beta chain) was found in a study of graft-versus-host responses after intestinal transplantation. Trimming left V 0 bases short and J 4 bases short, with 9 bases between. The CDR3 runs to 14 residues. The germline V gene has CDR1 SGHAT and CDR2 FQNNGV. Some clones are missing from TCRdb's copy, which holds only in-frame ones; the method was immunoSEQ multiplex PCR. The sample yields 55,000 to 70,000 clones, more than 75% seen once. The clonotype comes from a human patient who received an intestinal transplant, so some T cells may come from the graft donor. The material was PBMCs, obtained 118 days after intestinal transplantation. The rearrangement joins TRBV11-2 to TRBJ1-2; possibly TRBD1 for D (5 bases). The CDR3 spells CASSLERGPYGYTF. CDR3 nucleotides: TGTGCCAGCAGCTTAGAAAGGGGCCCCTATGGCTACACCTTC.